Listed below are T cell receptor beta chains from one sample, sequenced in a study of CD8+ T cells in alopecia areata. Method: immunoSEQ multiplex PCR; TCRdb's copy keeps in-frame clones and lacks some. The repertoire holds 110,000 to 150,000 clones, with approximately 56% as singletons. The specimen sequenced was CD8+ T cells sorted from blood. The origin of the receptors is a human donor in good health. Each CDR3 is given with its conserved first and last residue. The D gene is left open where the match is weak. The size field is filled for only some rows; it gives once, few, many or a size class.

CDR3aa,CDR3nt,j_gene,d_gene,abundance,len,v_gene
CATSTPLHTGDLYEQYF,TGTGCCACCAGCACCCCCTTGCACACGGGCGACCTCTACGAGCAGTACTTC,TRBJ2-7,-,-,17,TRBV15
CASSSPRGPEGANVLTF,TGTGCCAGCAGCTCCCCCCGGGGTCCCGAAGGGGCCAACGTCCTGACTTTC,TRBJ2-6,-,-,17,TRBV7-9
CASSYSAGQQFYGYTF,TGTGCCAGCAGTTACAGCGCGGGACAGCAATTCTATGGCTACACCTTC,TRBJ1-2,TRBD1,few,16,TRBV6-5
CAWRHAGTAIHSNTGELFF,TGTGCCTGGAGACACGCCGGGACAGCGATCCACTCGAACACCGGGGAGCTGTTTTTT,TRBJ2-2,TRBD1,-,19,TRBV30
CASSQEPTGDEQYF,TGCGCCAGCAGCCAAGAACCGACTGGGGACGAGCAGTACTTC,TRBJ2-7,-,-,14,TRBV4-1
CATSRGDMYGYTF,TGTGCCACCAGCAGAGGGGACATGTATGGCTACACCTTC,TRBJ1-2,-,few,13,TRBV15
CSVERQNYGYTF,TGCAGCGTTGAACGGCAGAACTATGGCTACACCTTC,TRBJ1-2,-,few,12,TRBV29-1
CASSHGGLARDVTGELFF,TGTGCCAGCAGCCACGGAGGACTAGCGCGAGACGTGACCGGGGAGCTGTTTTTT,TRBJ2-2,TRBD2,-,18,TRBV28
CASSQDEGVRRYEQYF,TGCGCCAGCAGCCAAGACGAGGGGGTCCGTCGCTACGAGCAGTACTTC,TRBJ2-7,-,-,16,TRBV4-1
CASSLATDPEAFF,TGTGCCAGCAGCTTAGCGACAGATCCTGAAGCTTTCTTT,TRBJ1-1,-,few,13,TRBV7-9
CASSLLAGDYEQYF,TGTGCCAGCAGTTTGCTAGCGGGAGACTACGAGCAGTACTTC,TRBJ2-7,TRBD2,-,14,TRBV28